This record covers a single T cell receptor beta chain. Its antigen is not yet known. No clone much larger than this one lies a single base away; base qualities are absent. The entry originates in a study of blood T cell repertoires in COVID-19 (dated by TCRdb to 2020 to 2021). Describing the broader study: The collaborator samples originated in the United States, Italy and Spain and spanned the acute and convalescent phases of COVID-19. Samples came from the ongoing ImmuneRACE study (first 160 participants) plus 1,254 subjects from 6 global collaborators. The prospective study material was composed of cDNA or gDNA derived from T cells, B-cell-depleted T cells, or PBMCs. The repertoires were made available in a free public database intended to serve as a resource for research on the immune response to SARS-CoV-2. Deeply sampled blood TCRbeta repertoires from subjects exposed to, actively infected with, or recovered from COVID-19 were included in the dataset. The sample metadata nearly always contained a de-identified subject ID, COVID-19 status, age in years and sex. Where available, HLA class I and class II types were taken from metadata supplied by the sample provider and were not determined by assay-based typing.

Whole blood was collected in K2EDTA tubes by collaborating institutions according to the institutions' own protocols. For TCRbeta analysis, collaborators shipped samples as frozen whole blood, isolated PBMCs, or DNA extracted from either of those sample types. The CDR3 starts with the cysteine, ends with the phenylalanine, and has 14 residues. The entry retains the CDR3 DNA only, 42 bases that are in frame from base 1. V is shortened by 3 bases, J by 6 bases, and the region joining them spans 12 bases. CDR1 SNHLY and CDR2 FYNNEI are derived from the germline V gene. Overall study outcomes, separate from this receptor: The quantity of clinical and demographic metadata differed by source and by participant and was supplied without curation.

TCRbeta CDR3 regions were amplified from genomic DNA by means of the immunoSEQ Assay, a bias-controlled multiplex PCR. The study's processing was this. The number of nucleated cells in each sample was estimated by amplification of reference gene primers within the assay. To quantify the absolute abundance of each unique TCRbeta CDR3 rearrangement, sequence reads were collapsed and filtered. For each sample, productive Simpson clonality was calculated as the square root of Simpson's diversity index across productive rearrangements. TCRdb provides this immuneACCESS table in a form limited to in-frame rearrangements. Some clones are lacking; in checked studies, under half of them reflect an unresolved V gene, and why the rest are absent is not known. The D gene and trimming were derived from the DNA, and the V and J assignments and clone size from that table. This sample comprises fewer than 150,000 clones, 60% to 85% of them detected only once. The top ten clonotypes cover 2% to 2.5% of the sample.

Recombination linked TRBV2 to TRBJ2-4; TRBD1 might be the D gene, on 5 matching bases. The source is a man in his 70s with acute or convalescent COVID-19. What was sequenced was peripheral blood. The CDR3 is CASSDGRARNIQYF. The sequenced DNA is TGTGCCAGCAGTGACGGCAGGGCCCGAAACATTCAGTACTTC.